This TCR beta chain was found in a study of beta chain features in type 1 diabetes. Sorted populations were all over 95% pure. Study-level findings and limits: TCRB CDR3s from Type 1 diabetes patients were moderately but significantly shorter in all four CD4+ subsets.

Investigators reverse transcribed all isolated RNA, so they sequenced expressed TCRB transcripts. TCRdb's copy holds only in-frame clones and misses some; the assay was immunoSEQ multiplex PCR. The sample carries hundreds of thousands of clones, 14% recorded once. Comment on this clone: Its antigen is undetermined.

The V gene's germline CDR1 is LNHDA and CDR2 SQIVND (reference sequence). This CDR3 has 16 amino acids. Trimming cost V 6 bases and J 9 bases, with 21 bases left between them. The chain is built from TRBV19 and TRBJ1-6; D is ambiguous. The sequence came from a man aged 25-45 years in good health. Sequenced sample: central memory CD4+ T cells from blood. The CDR3 DNA reads as TGTGCCAGTAGGCCCAGGAGGCGGGAGAGTGGTTCACCCCTCCACTTT. Translation gives CASRPRRRESGSPLHF.